These 18 T cell receptor beta chains share one sample of origin, sequenced in a study of blood T cell repertoires in COVID-19. Produced via immunoSEQ multiplex PCR; TCRdb's table is partial and in-frame only. Among around 100,000 clones listed, roughly 84% were seen once. The sequencing sample was made of peripheral blood. The source of these receptors is a woman in her 40s with acute or convalescent COVID-19.

The rearrangement joins TRBV5-1 to TRBJ2-7; possible D gene TRBD1, 5 bases. This CDR3 has 15 amino acids. Germline assignment: CDR1 SGHRS and CDR2 YFSETQ. Trimming took 0 bases from V and 3 from J, leaving 13 bases between them. The CDR3 DNA is TGCGCCAGCAGCTTGGCGGCAGGGTCCGACTACGAGCAGTACTTC. This codes for CASSLAAGSDYEQYF.

The rearrangement uses TRBV19 and TRBJ1-6; 7 positions agree with TRBD1. The length of the CDR3 is 13 residues. The germline gives CDR1 LNHDA, CDR2 SQIVND (reference sequence). V was pared by 5 bases and J by 7 bases, with 2 bases of the junction left unmatched. The CDR3 sequence is CASSGRGNSPLHF. CDR3 bases: TGTGCCAGTAGTGGCAGGGGGAATTCACCCCTCCACTTT.

The chain recombines TRBV7-2 with TRBJ2-7; D is possibly TRBD2 (5 bases). Germline V CDR1 and CDR2: SGHTA, FQGNSA. Trimming shortened V by 3 bases and J by 3 bases, and 9 bases separated the two germline ends. The CDR3 spans 13 residues. CDR3: CASSFGGLYEQYF. The CDR3 bases are TGTGCCAGCAGCTTCGGCGGACTCTACGAGCAGTACTTC.

This clone was detected only once. V is TRBV27 and J is TRBJ1-2; 9 bases are a match to TRBD1. The V gene end was trimmed by 3 bases and the J gene end by 7 bases; junction bases not matched to a gene: 9. In germline, CDR1 is MNHEY, CDR2 SMNVEV (reference sequence). The CDR3 has 15 residues. In DNA form, the CDR3 reads TGTGCCAGCAGTTTTGAGGGGACAGGGACGGGTGGCTACACCTTC. Translating it yields CASSFEGTGTGGYTF.

This chain links TRBV2 with TRBJ2-1, with TRBD2 as a possible D gene (6 bases). The CDR3 has 13 residues. From germline, CDR1 is SNHLY and CDR2 FYNNEI. Trimming stripped 4 bases from V and 10 bases from J, with 14 bases between. CDR3 loop: CASSVERVDEQFF. The CDR3 region has the DNA TGTGCCAGCAGTGTTGAGCGGGTGGACGAGCAGTTCTTC.

This sequence joins TRBV10-2 and TRBJ2-1; 13 bases fit TRBD2. Germline V gene lookup returns CDR1 WSHSY and CDR2 SAAADI. This CDR3 is built from 15 residues. The V and J ends lost 4 bases and 7 bases, in that order; junction bases with no gene match: 4. Here the CDR3 reads CASSAGTSGVNEQFF. Written as DNA, the CDR3 is TGCGCCAGCAGTGCCGGGACTAGCGGGGTGAATGAGCAGTTCTTC.

This clone was seen only once. The V call is TRBV19, the J call TRBJ2-1; 9 nucleotides line up with TRBD2. CDR3 length: 14 residues. Trimming at V came to 4 bases and at J to 6 bases, leaving 4 bases not matched to a gene. Germline V gene lookup returns CDR1 LNHDA and CDR2 SQIVND (reference sequence). CDR3 region: CASSRTSEVNEQFF. The CDR3 DNA sequence: TGTGCCAGTAGTAGGACTAGCGAGGTCAATGAGCAGTTCTTC.

In nucleotides, the CDR3 is TGTGCCAGCAGCTTGCGAGGTAACACTGAAGCTTTCTTT. It is translated as CASSLRGNTEAFF. V usage is TRBV5-4 and J usage is TRBJ1-1; D not resolved. CDR3 length equals 13 residues. From germline, CDR1 is SGHNT and CDR2 YYREEE (reference sequence). Deletions cut 1 base from V and 2 bases from J, with 6 bases between.

The chain combines TRBV11-2 with TRBJ1-4, with D perhaps TRBD1 (5 bases). V was clipped by 5 bases and J by 7 bases, with 26 bases between them. CDR1 is SGHAT, CDR2 FQNNGV, per germline. The CDR3 length is 18 residues. The CDR3 DNA sequence: TGTGCCAGCAGCGGGGGACTTTTGAGCGGGGCCGTTTTTGAAAAACTGTTTTTT. Translating gives CASSGGLLSGAVFEKLFF. The full variable domain, completed using reference TRBV11-2 and TRBJ1-4, is EAGVAQSPRYKIIEKRQSVAFWCNPISGHATLYWYQQILGQGPKLLIQFQNNGVVDDSQLPKDRFSAERLKGVDSTLKIQPAKLEDSAVYLCASSGGLLSGAVFEKLFFGSGTQLSVL.

The V call is TRBV11-2, the J call TRBJ2-1; 8 bases fit TRBD2. With 4 bases clipped from V and 1 base from J, the junction kept 6 bases outside the gene matches. Germline V CDR1 and CDR2: SGHAT, FQNNGV. The length of the CDR3 is 16 residues. As DNA, the CDR3 is TGTGCCAGCAGCTCCGTAGCGGGATCTTCCTACAATGAGCAGTTCTTC. Translating gives CASSSVAGSSYNEQFF.

The gene calls are TRBV7-9 and TRBJ1-2, with 8 bases matching TRBD1. The CDR3 extends over 14 amino acids. CDR1 and CDR2 (germline): SEHNR, FQNEAQ (reference sequence). The V gene end was trimmed by 1 base and the J gene end by 6 bases; junction bases not matched to a gene: 4. CDR3 sequence: CASSLVGTGNGYTF. Here the CDR3 DNA reads TGTGCCAGCAGCTTAGTTGGGACAGGCAATGGCTACACCTTC.

This clone was counted a single time. This rearrangement joins TRBV19 to TRBJ2-7; 10 nucleotides align to TRBD1. Per the germline V gene, CDR1 is LNHDA and CDR2 is SQIVND (reference sequence). CDR3 length: 11 residues. V trimming: 9 bases; J trimming: 6 bases; junction bases outside the gene matches: 2. The CDR3 DNA reads TGTGCCAGCGGGACAGGGGCCGAGCAGTACTTC. Protein sequence: CASGTGAEQYF.

The rearrangement uses TRBV6-4 and TRBJ1-2; 7 bases are shared with TRBD1. Germline lookup yields CDR1 MRHNA and CDR2 SNTAGT. The V segment lost 4 bases and the J segment 7 bases; nucleotides outside the gene matches: 9. This CDR3 has 14 amino acids. DNA of the CDR3: TGTGCCAGCAGTGCCGACAGGGCAAATGCTGGCTACACCTTC. Protein: CASSADRANAGYTF.

This clone showed up just once. The genes are TRBV7-9 and TRBJ2-7; 11 positions agree with TRBD2. There are 15 residues in the CDR3. V shed 5 bases, J shed 3 bases, and the junction held 6 bases outside the gene matches. Looked up from germline, CDR1 is SEHNR and CDR2 is FQNEAQ (reference sequence). The CDR3, as DNA: TGTGCCAGCAGCCTTACCGGGACTAGCGGCTACGAGCAGTACTTC. Amino acids: CASSLTGTSGYEQYF.

The genes are TRBV5-1 and TRBJ2-7; 13 bases line up with TRBD2. V trimming: 3 bases; J trimming: 7 bases; junction bases outside the gene matches: 10. Germline V lookup: CDR1 SGHRS, CDR2 YFSETQ. CDR3 length equals 16 residues. CDR3 bases: TGCGCCAGCAGCTCGGGACTAGCGGGACCCTTTGGGGAGCAGTACTTC. It codes for CASSSGLAGPFGEQYF. Full variable domain (rest looked up from reference TRBV5-1 and TRBJ2-7): KAGVTQTPRYLIKTRGQQVTLSCSPISGHRSVSWYQQTPGQGLQFLFEYFSETQRNKGNFPGRFSGRQFSNSRSEMNVSTLELGDSALYLCASSSGLAGPFGEQYFGPGTRLTVT.

By share of the sample, this clone is medium-sized. This sequence joins TRBV6-6 and TRBJ1-2; a weak D match, TRBD1 (6 bases). The CDR3 spans 13 residues. From germline, CDR1 is MNHNY and CDR2 SVGAGI (reference sequence). V lost 8 bases, J lost 8 bases, and 18 bases lay in between. CDR3 DNA: TGTGCCAGCGGGCAGGGGAGAACTACAGGCTACACCTTC. This encodes CASGQGRTTGYTF.

The CDR3 reads CASSLGGGNTEAFF. The CDR3 DNA is TGTGCCAGCAGCTTAGGGGGCGGGAACACTGAAGCTTTCTTT. The chain is built from TRBV6-2 or TRBV6-3 and TRBJ1-1; 7 bases align to TRBD1. Per the germline V gene, CDR1 is MNHEY and CDR2 is SVGEGT. CDR3 length: 14 amino acids. The V and J ends lost 6 bases and 1 base, in that order; junction bases with no gene match: 5.

The chain combines TRBV7-2 with TRBJ1-4, with D perhaps matching TRBD1 (5 bases). Germline V gene lookup returns CDR1 SGHTA and CDR2 FQGNSA. This CDR3 is 14 amino acids long. V shed 7 bases and J shed 4 bases, with 13 bases lying between them. The CDR3 DNA reads as TGTGCCAGCACCACGGGACTGATTAATGAAAAACTGTTTTTT. This sequence encodes CASTTGLINEKLFF. The whole variable domain, filled in from reference TRBV7-2 and TRBJ1-4, reads GAGVSQSPSNKVTEKGKDVELRCDPISGHTALYWYRQSLGQGLEFLIYFQGNSAPDKSGLPSDRFSAERTGGSVSTLTIQRTQQEDSAVYLCASTTGLINEKLFFGSGTQLSVL.